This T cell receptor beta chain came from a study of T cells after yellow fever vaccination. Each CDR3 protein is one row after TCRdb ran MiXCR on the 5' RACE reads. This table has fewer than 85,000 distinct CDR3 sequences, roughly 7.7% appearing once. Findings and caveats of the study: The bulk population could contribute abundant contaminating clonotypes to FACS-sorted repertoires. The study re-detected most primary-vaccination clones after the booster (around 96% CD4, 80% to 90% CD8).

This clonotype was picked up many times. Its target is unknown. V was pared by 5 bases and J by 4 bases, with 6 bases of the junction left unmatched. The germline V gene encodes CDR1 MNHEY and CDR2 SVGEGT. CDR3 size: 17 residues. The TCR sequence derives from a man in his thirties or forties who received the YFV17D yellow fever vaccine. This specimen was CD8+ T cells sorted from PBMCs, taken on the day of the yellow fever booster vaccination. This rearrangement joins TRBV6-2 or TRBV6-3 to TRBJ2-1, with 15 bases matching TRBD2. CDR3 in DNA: TGTGCCAGCAGTGGGACTAGCGGGAGGTACTCTTACAATGAGCAGTTCTTC. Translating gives CASSGTSGRYSYNEQFF.